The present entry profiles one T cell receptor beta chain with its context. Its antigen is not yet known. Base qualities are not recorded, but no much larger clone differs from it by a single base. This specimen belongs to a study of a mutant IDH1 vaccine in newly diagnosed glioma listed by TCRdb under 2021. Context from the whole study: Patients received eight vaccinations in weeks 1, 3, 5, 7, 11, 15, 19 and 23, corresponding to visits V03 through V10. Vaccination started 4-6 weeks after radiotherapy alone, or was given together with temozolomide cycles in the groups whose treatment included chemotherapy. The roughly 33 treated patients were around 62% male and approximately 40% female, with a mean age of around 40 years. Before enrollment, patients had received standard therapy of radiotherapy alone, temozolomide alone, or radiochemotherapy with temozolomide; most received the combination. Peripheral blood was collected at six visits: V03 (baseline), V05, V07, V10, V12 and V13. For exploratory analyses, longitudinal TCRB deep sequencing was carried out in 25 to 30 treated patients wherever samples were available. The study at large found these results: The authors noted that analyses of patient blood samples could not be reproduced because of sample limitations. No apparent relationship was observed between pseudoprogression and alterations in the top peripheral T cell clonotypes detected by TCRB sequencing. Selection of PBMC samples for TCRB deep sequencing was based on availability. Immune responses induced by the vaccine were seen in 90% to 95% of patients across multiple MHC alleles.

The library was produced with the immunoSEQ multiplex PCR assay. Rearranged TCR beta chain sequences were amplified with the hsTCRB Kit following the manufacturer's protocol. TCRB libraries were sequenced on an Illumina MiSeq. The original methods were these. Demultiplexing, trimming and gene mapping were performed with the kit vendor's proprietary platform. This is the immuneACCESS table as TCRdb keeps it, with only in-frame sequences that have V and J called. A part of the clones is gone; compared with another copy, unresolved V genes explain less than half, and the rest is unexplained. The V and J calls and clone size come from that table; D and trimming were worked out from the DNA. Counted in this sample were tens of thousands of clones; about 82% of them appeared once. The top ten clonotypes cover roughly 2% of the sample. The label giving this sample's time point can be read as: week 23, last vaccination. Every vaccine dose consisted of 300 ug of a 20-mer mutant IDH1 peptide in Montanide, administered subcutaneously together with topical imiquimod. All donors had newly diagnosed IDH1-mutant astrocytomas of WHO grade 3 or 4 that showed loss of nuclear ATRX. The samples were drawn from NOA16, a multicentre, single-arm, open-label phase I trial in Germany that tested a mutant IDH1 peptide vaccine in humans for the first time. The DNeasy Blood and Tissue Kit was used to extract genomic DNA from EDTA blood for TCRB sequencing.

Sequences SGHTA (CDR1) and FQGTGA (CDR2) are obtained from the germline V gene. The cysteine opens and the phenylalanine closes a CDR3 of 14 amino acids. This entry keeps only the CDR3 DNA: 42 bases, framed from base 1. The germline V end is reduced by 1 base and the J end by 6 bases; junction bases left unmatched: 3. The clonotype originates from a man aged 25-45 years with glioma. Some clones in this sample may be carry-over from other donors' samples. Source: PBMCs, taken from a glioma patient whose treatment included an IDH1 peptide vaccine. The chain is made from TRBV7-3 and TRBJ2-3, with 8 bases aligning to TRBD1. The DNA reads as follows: TGTGCCAGCAGCTTAATGCAGGGGGCTGATACGCAGTATTTT. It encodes CASSLMQGADTQYF.